The TCR beta chain under discussion was sequenced for a study of control samples from healthy donors and cancer patients. Profiled with immunoSEQ multiplex PCR; TCRdb holds only in-frame clones, not every one. The sample contains about 170,000 clones, 90% to 95% of which appear only once. The germline V gene encodes CDR1 SEHNR and CDR2 FQNEAQ (reference sequence). V was trimmed by 5 bases and J by 3 bases, leaving 11 bases between them. The CDR3 loop spans 14 amino acids. This clone was counted a single time. The TCR comes from a woman in her 30s in good health. The chain is built from TRBV7-9 and TRBJ1-5; tentative D call: TRBD1 (5 bases). What was sequenced was blood. CDR3 coding DNA: TGTGCCAGCAGCCCCCGACAGACCAATCAGCCCCAGCATTTT. Amino acid sequence: CASSPRQTNQPQHF.